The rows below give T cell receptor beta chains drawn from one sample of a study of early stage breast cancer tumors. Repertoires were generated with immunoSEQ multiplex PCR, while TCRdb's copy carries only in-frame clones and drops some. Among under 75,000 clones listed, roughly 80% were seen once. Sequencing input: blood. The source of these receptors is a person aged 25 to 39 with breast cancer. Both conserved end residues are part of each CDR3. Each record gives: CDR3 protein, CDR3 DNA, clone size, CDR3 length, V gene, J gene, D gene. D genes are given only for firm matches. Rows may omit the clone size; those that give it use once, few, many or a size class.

CAITTEEYTGELFF	TGTGCCATCACCACAGAAGAGTACACCGGGGAGCTGTTTTTT	-	14	TRBV10-3	TRBJ2-2	-
CASSPSTDTQYF	TGTGCCAGCTCACCAAGCACAGATACGCAGTATTTT	few	12	TRBV18	TRBJ2-3	-
CASSISTAGGSGGGYTF	TGTGCCAGTAGTATTTCGACGGCGGGAGGATCGGGGGGTGGCTACACCTTC	-	17	TRBV19	TRBJ1-2	-
CASSPPLGGNEQFF	TGCGCCAGCAGCCCCCCCCTGGGGGGCAATGAGCAGTTCTTC	-	14	TRBV4-1	TRBJ2-1	-
CASSSTGTGGAEAFF	TGTGCCAGCAGTTCCACCGGGACAGGGGGAGCTGAAGCTTTCTTT	-	15	TRBV6-6	TRBJ1-1	TRBD1
CASGPGTSREQYF	TGTGCTAGTGGCCCCGGGACTAGTCGCGAGCAGTACTTC	-	13	TRBV12-5	TRBJ2-7	TRBD2
CASSPGTSGREEAGELFF	TGTGCCAGCAGCCCCGGGACTAGCGGGAGAGAGGAGGCCGGGGAGCTGTTTTTT	-	18	TRBV7-3	TRBJ2-2	TRBD2
CASSPKRNTGELFF	TGTGCCAGCAGTCCCAAGCGGAACACCGGGGAGCTGTTTTTT	-	14	TRBV6-6	TRBJ2-2	-
CASSQVARTSGYEQYF	TGCGCCAGCAGCCAAGTGGCTCGGACTAGCGGGTACGAGCAGTACTTC	-	16	TRBV4-1	TRBJ2-7	TRBD2
CASSPDTPGQSTGTQYF	TGTGCCAGCAGTCCTGACACCCCGGGACAGTCTACCGGGACCCAGTACTTC	-	17	TRBV27	TRBJ2-5	TRBD1
CAISPSGEKLFF	TGTGCCATCAGCCCTTCGGGGGAAAAACTGTTTTTT	-	12	TRBV10-3	TRBJ1-4	-
CASSLATGNANYGYTF	TGTGCCAGCAGCTTAGCGACAGGGAACGCTAACTATGGCTACACCTTC	-	16	TRBV7-9	TRBJ1-2	TRBD1
CASSLGSAYNEQFF	TGTGCCAGCAGCTTAGGAAGTGCCTACAATGAGCAGTTCTTC	once	14	TRBV7-8	TRBJ2-1	-
CASSLDAGPYNEQFF	TGTGCCAGCAGCTTAGATGCGGGACCTTACAATGAGCAGTTCTTC	once	15	TRBV7-8	TRBJ2-1	-
CASSEGDVGWTEAFF	TGTGCCAGCAGTGAAGGGGACGTGGGGTGGACTGAAGCTTTCTTT	-	15	TRBV6-1	TRBJ1-1	-
CASSYPVGETQYF	TGTGCCAGCAGTTATCCGGTAGGAGAGACCCAGTACTTC	-	13	TRBV6-5	TRBJ2-5	-
CASSADRAGGNTIYF	TGTGCCAGCAGCGCAGACAGGGCTGGGGGAAACACCATATATTTT	-	15	TRBV5-4	TRBJ1-3	TRBD1